A single sample gave rise to the 14 T cell receptor beta chains below, sequenced in a study of human T cells and chemical hapten exposure. Indicated time point: patch test 1, 2 weeks after DPC sensitization. Documented treatment: therapeutic diphenylcyclopropenone sensitization with weekly scalp DPC. MiXCR was run by TCRdb on the RACE reads, yielding one entry per CDR3 protein. The sample comprises some 340,000 distinct CDR3 sequences, roughly 6.9% of which are singletons, and more than 7% rests with the top ten. The specimen was whole blood, collected in connection with sensitization to the hapten diphenylcyclopropenone (DPC). These receptors were obtained from a woman aged 18-29 years with alopecia areata. Some clones in this sample may be carry-over from other donors' samples.

This clonotype showed up many times. The chain combines TRBV29-1 with TRBJ2-3, with 7 bases that match TRBD2. The CDR3 has 14 amino acids. Germline V gene lookup returns CDR1 SQVTM and CDR2 ANQGSEA. V lost 2 bases, J lost 0 bases, and 2 bases stayed unmatched. The CDR3 region is CSVEPSGSTDTQYF. CDR3 DNA: TGCAGCGTTGAACCTAGCGGAAGCACAGATACGCAGTATTTT.

This clonotype showed up many times. The genes are TRBV5-4 and TRBJ2-3, with D hard to call. Looked up from germline, CDR1 is SGHNT and CDR2 is YYREEE (reference sequence). CDR3 length: 13 amino acids. Trimming removed 6 bases from V and 4 bases from J, with 12 bases in between. CDR3 residues: CASTSSGADTQYF. CDR3 bases: TGTGCCAGCACCTCCTCTGGAGCAGATACGCAGTATTTT.

V and J are TRBV4-1 and TRBJ1-5; the D gene is possibly TRBD1 (6 bases). Trimming stripped 2 bases from V and 1 base from J, with 15 bases between. The CDR3 covers 17 residues. CDR1 is MGHRA, CDR2 YSYEKL, per germline. The CDR3 region is CASSQPTGMKSNQPQHF. CDR3 in DNA: TGCGCCAGCAGCCAACCCACAGGGATGAAGAGCAATCAGCCCCAGCATTTT.

This clonotype was counted only a few times. The rearrangement uses TRBV14 and TRBJ1-2; D gene uncertain. The CDR3 contains 15 residues. The germline CDR1 and CDR2 sequences are SGHDN and FVKESK. V lost 3 bases and J lost 6, with 17 bases in between. CDR3 DNA sequence: TGTGCCAGCAGCCAGACCAATTGGGGATTGGATGGCTACACCTTC. As protein: CASSQTNWGLDGYTF.

A few counts support this clonotype. The chain has TRBV4-3 and TRBJ2-5, with D perhaps matching TRBD1 (7 bases). V lost 5 bases to trimming and J lost 5 bases, with 18 bases between them. This CDR3 spans 15 amino acids. From germline, CDR1 is LGHNA and CDR2 YSLEER. CDR3 nucleotides: TGCGCCAGCAGCGCCCGACAGGGAGGAAAGGAGACCCAGTACTTC. Translating it yields CASSARQGGKETQYF.

The J gene is TRBJ2-3, the V gene TRBV28, with unresolved D. Germline CDR1 MDHEN, CDR2 SYDVKM. This CDR3 comprises 13 residues. V dropped 7 bases and J dropped 14 bases, with 22 bases sitting between them. DNA of the CDR3: TGTGCCAGCACCACCGGTCAGGAGACTCGTACGTATTTT. Translating gives CASTTGQETRTYF.

The genes are TRBV5-1 and TRBJ2-3; possible D gene TRBD1, 5 bases. The V and J ends lost 0 bases and 5 bases respectively, with 13 bases between them. CDR3 length equals 15 residues. The germline CDR1 and CDR2 sequences are SGHRS and YFSETQ. Here the CDR3 reads CASSLELGPRDTQYF. The DNA for the CDR3 is TGCGCCAGCAGCTTGGAGCTGGGGCCCAGAGATACGCAGTATTTT. The full variable domain, its missing parts supplied by reference TRBV5-1 and TRBJ2-3, is KAGVTQTPRYLIKTRGQQVTLSCSPISGHRSVSWYQQTPGQGLQFLFEYFSETQRNKGNFPGRFSGRQFSNSRSEMNVSTLELGDSALYLCASSLELGPRDTQYFGPGTRLTVL.

CDR3 DNA sequence: TGTGCCAGCAGCAAAGGTAGGGGACAGGGAAGCAATGAGCAGTTCTTC. Translating gives CASSKGRGQGSNEQFF. The V call is TRBV21-1, the J call TRBJ2-1; the D call in the table, TRBD1, was not verified against the DNA. TRBV21-1 is classified as a pseudogene. The CDR3 has 16 residues.

This clonotype was seen more than once but under ten times. The chain has TRBV27 and TRBJ2-3; D might be TRBD1 (6 bases). The germline CDR1 and CDR2 sequences are MNHEY and SMNVEV (reference sequence). V was shortened by 5 bases and J by 3 bases, with 18 bases between the two germline ends. The CDR3 has 16 residues. This CDR3 reads CASSPPTGRLTDTQYF. CDR3 coding DNA: TGTGCCAGCAGTCCTCCAACAGGGAGATTGACAGATACGCAGTATTTT.

There are a few counts of this clonotype. The V gene is TRBV5-1, the J gene TRBJ1-6; 8 positions match TRBD1. Germline V CDR1 and CDR2: SGHRS, YFSETQ. The CDR3 is 14 amino acids. The J segment lost 10 bases and the V segment lost 4 bases, leaving 7 bases of the junction unmatched. CDR3 nucleotide sequence: TGCGCCAGCAGCATGGACAGGGCTAGGTCACCCCTCCACTTT. The encoded protein is CASSMDRARSPLHF.

This clonotype occurred many times. The chain employs TRBV6-2 or TRBV6-3 and TRBJ2-6, with TRBD1 matching over 8 bases. The CDR3 is 16 residues long. Unmatched junction bases numbered 7, after V lost 0 bases and J lost 9 bases. Germline V CDR1 and CDR2: MNHEY, SVGEGT. Here the CDR3 reads CASSYSETGAGNVLTF. The CDR3 DNA follows: TGTGCCAGCAGTTACTCGGAGACAGGGGCGGGCAACGTCCTGACTTTC.

V and J are TRBV10-3 and TRBJ2-1; possibly TRBD1 for D (6 bases). The germline V gene encodes CDR1 ENHRY and CDR2 SYGVKD. Trimming pared 3 bases from V and 8 bases from J, leaving 20 bases between. The CDR3 consists of 16 residues. The CDR3: CAISDRGLSGSDEQFF. The DNA for the CDR3 is TGTGCCATCAGTGACAGGGGTCTAAGTGGGTCCGATGAGCAGTTCTTC.

The chain employs TRBV4-3 and TRBJ2-2, with D unresolved. CDR1 LGHNA and CDR2 YSLEER come from the germline V gene. This CDR3 comprises 14 residues. Trimming shortened V by 6 bases and J by 6 bases, and 14 bases separated the two germline ends. In DNA form, the CDR3 reads TGCGCCAGCAGTTCCGTCTATGGACCCGGGGAGCTGTTTTTT. Protein: CASSSVYGPGELFF.

There are a few counts of this clonotype. The gene calls are TRBV7-9 and TRBJ1-2; 8 nucleotides agree with TRBD1. This CDR3 spans 15 amino acids. Germline V gene sequence: CDR1 SEHNR, CDR2 FQNEAQ (reference sequence). V trimming: 5 bases; J trimming: 5 bases; junction bases outside the gene matches: 10. The CDR3 loop reads CASSPLDREGYGYTF. The CDR3 DNA follows: TGTGCCAGCAGCCCATTGGACAGGGAGGGATATGGCTACACCTTC.